A selection of T cell receptor beta chains follows, all from one sample in a study of cytomegalovirus exposure and HLA in healthy donors. Sequenced by immunoSEQ multiplex PCR; TCRdb stores in-frame clones only, minus some. Of over 150,000 clones in the sample, around 85% were seen once. Sequenced: PBMCs. These receptors were obtained from a man aged 35 to 55 in good health and CMV-seronegative. The CDR3 runs from the conserved cysteine through the conserved F or W. The order of the fields is V gene, D gene, clone size, J gene, CDR3 length, CDR3 protein, CDR3 DNA. A D gene is named only where the DNA matches it firmly. Some rows mark clone size as missing; the rest say once, few, many or name a class of expanded clone.

TRBV6-1	.	.	TRBJ2-6	19	CASSDNPGLLGAGANVLTF	TGTGCCAGCAGTGACAACCCAGGACTCCTGGGCGCTGGGGCCAACGTCCTGACTTTC
TRBV11-3	.	.	TRBJ2-1	12	CASSLQGNEQFF	TGTGCCAGCAGCTTACAGGGCAATGAGCAGTTCTTC
TRBV28	TRBD1	.	TRBJ1-5	18	CASSRPRQGGSTNQPQHF	TGTGCCAGCAGTCGACCCCGACAGGGGGGGTCGACCAATCAGCCCCAGCATTTT
TRBV6-6	.	few	TRBJ1-6	15	CASTTRGSYNSPLHF	TGTGCCAGCACCACACGGGGCTCCTATAATTCACCCCTCCACTTT
TRBV30	.	.	TRBJ1-2	13	CAWTRGGVGGYTF	TGTGCCTGGACCCGGGGGGGGGTGGGAGGCTACACCTTC
TRBV7-9	TRBD2	.	TRBJ2-1	15	CASSTAGLALIEQFF	TGTGCCAGCAGCACAGCCGGACTAGCGTTAATTGAGCAGTTCTTC
TRBV11-3	.	.	TRBJ2-2	14	CASSLGPNTGELFF	TGTGCCAGCAGCTTAGGGCCGAACACCGGGGAGCTGTTTTTT
TRBV7-9	TRBD1	once	TRBJ1-4	15	CASSQRTGTNEKLFF	TGTGCCAGCAGCCAGCGGACAGGAACTAATGAAAAACTGTTTTTT
TRBV4-2	.	.	TRBJ2-7	13	CASSQGTLYEQYF	TGTGCCAGCAGCCAAGGGACACTGTACGAGCAGTACTTC
TRBV4-2	.	.	TRBJ1-1	14	CASSQWGGQVEAFF	TGTGCCAGCAGCCAATGGGGGGGTCAGGTCGAAGCTTTCTTT
TRBV30	.	few	TRBJ2-7	12	CASRREGYEQYF	TGTGCCTCACGGCGAGAGGGCTACGAGCAGTACTTC
TRBV9	.	.	TRBJ2-5	14	CASSVKGEPETQYF	TGTGCCAGCAGCGTAAAAGGGGAACCAGAGACCCAGTACTTC
TRBV6-1	TRBD1	once	TRBJ1-1	14	CASSEGTGGTEAFF	TGTGCCAGCAGTGAAGGGACAGGGGGCACTGAAGCTTTCTTT
TRBV29-1	.	.	TRBJ2-7	12	CSVGSVYAEQYF	TGCAGCGTAGGGAGTGTTTACGCCGAGCAGTACTTC
TRBV30	TRBD1	.	TRBJ1-1	16	CAFYRGLLFMNTEAFF	TGTGCCTTCTACAGGGGGCTGCTCTTCATGAACACTGAAGCTTTCTTT
TRBV5-6	.	.	TRBJ2-4	15	CASSALREPINIQYF	TGTGCCAGCAGCGCTCTACGCGAGCCGATCAACATTCAGTACTTC
TRBV29-1	.	once	TRBJ1-2	11	CSVVDRYGYTF	TGCAGCGTTGTAGACCGGTATGGCTACACCTTC
TRBV19	TRBD1	.	TRBJ1-2	18	CASSIGPGDRGSNYGYTF	TGTGCCAGTAGTATAGGACCGGGGGACAGGGGTTCCAACTATGGCTACACCTTC
TRBV28	.	.	TRBJ2-3	13	CASSLSSTDTQYF	TGTGCCAGCAGTTTAAGCTCCACAGATACGCAGTATTTT
TRBV4-3	.	.	TRBJ2-7	16	CASSQAIGDNRYEQYF	TGCGCCAGCAGCCAAGCAATAGGGGACAACCGTTACGAGCAGTACTTC
TRBV6-1	.	.	TRBJ2-2	15	CASKGAKSVTGELFF	TGTGCCAGCAAAGGGGCCAAGTCGGTCACCGGGGAGCTGTTTTTT
TRBV15	.	many	TRBJ2-2	14	CATRTGQNTGELFF	TGTGCCACCAGAACGGGACAGAACACCGGGGAGCTGTTTTTT
TRBV5-6	.	few	TRBJ2-3	15	CASSLTRAATDTQYF	TGTGCCAGCAGCCTTACCAGAGCGGCTACAGATACGCAGTATTTT
TRBV7-2	TRBD1	.	TRBJ1-2	15	CASSLNGQGLGGYTF	TGTGCCAGCAGCTTAAATGGACAGGGGTTGGGTGGCTACACCTTC
TRBV27	.	.	TRBJ1-5	15	CASSFGKNSNQPQHF	TGTGCCAGCAGTTTCGGGAAGAATAGCAATCAGCCCCAGCATTTT
TRBV28	TRBD1	.	TRBJ2-7	16	CASRTGTGGPLLEQYF	TGTGCCAGCAGAACCGGGACAGGGGGCCCCCTCCTCGAGCAGTACTTC
TRBV30	.	.	TRBJ1-2	10	CAWRQGGYTF	TGTGCCTGGAGACAGGGTGGCTACACCTTC
TRBV10-3	.	.	TRBJ2-3	16	CAISEAAAGGTDTQYF	TGTGCCATCAGTGAAGCGGCGGCAGGGGGCACAGATACGCAGTATTTT
TRBV2	.	.	TRBJ2-5	10	CASRGETQYF	TGTGCCAGTAGGGGGGAGACCCAGTACTTC
TRBV15	TRBD1	.	TRBJ2-7	13	CATSSSKGAEKYF	TGTGCCACCAGCAGCTCGAAGGGGGCGGAGAAGTACTTC
TRBV2	TRBD2	few	TRBJ2-3	14	CASSAATSMDTQYF	TGTGCCAGCAGTGCCGCGACTAGCATGGATACGCAGTATTTT
TRBV10-3	TRBD1	few	TRBJ2-3	12	CAISEIQGTQYF	TGTGCCATCAGTGAGATACAGGGGACGCAGTATTTT
TRBV6-4	TRBD1	.	TRBJ2-2	14	CASKPDRGTGELFF	TGTGCCAGCAAACCAGACAGGGGTACCGGGGAGCTGTTTTTT
TRBV28	.	once	TRBJ2-1	11	CASSSGNEQFF	TGTGCCAGCAGTTCCGGCAATGAGCAGTTCTTC
TRBV27	.	few	TRBJ2-6	16	CASSLESGSGANVLTF	TGTGCCAGCAGTTTAGAATCGGGCTCTGGGGCCAACGTCCTGACTTTC